Presented here are 3 T cell receptor beta chains from one specimen sequenced in a study of control samples from healthy donors and cancer patients (dated by TCRdb to 2018 to 2020). The method was the immunoSEQ multiplex PCR assay. The source is immuneACCESS, and TCRdb retained only in-frame sequences with V and J called. Part of the clones is not carried over; for the studies checked, unresolved V genes explain less than half of this, and the remainder is unexplained. The sample table shows 350,000 to 450,000 clones, and around nine tenths are seen once. Around 6.8% of the sample is taken by the ten largest. The sequencing input was PBMCs. These receptors were taken from a man between 35 and 55 years old with head and neck cancer.

This rearrangement joins TRBV10-1 to TRBJ2-2; 7 bases fit TRBD2. CDR3 length equals 16 residues. The junction had 7 bases not matched to a gene; V was cut back by 5 bases and J by 1 base. Germline CDR1 WNHNN, CDR2 SYGVQD (reference sequence). In nucleotides, the CDR3 is TGCGCCAGCAGTTCGGAGCGGGGACGGAACACCGGGGAGCTGTTTTTT. Translation gives CASSSERGRNTGELFF.

The chain couples TRBV7-9 to TRBJ2-3; 8 positions match TRBD1. The V segment lost 2 bases and the J segment 4 bases; nucleotides outside the gene matches: 5. This CDR3 has 15 amino acids. CDR1 is SEHNR, CDR2 FQNEAQ, per germline (reference sequence). DNA for the CDR3: TGTGCCAGCAGCTTACTGGACAGGGCCCCAGATACGCAGTATTTT. It is translated as CASSLLDRAPDTQYF.

V is TRBV19 and J is TRBJ2-7; D is perhaps TRBD1 (6 bases). Germline CDR1 LNHDA, CDR2 SQIVND (reference sequence). V was pared by 3 bases and J by 2 bases, with 14 bases between. The CDR3 covers 15 residues. The CDR3 region is CASSMGLDRTYEQYF. Written as DNA, the CDR3 is TGTGCCAGTAGTATGGGTCTGGACAGAACCTACGAGCAGTACTTC.